A few counts support the clone carrying this TCR beta chain. Using its own MiXCR run on the RT-PCR reads, TCRdb lists one record per CDR3 protein. The sample holds about 960,000 distinct CDR3 sequences, roughly 18% seen once. This record belongs to a study of patients and donors after allogeneic stem cell transplantation. The CDR3 spans 15 residues. V was pared by 5 bases and J by 7 bases, with 18 bases between. The germline V gene encodes CDR1 LGHDT and CDR2 YNNKEL (reference sequence). The sequence derives from a human donor who was either an allogeneic HSCT recipient or a stem cell or donor lymphocyte infusion donor (not recorded which). It is not recorded whose cells these are; they may come from a transplant donor. V gene TRBV3-1 combines with J gene TRBJ2-1; D is undetermined. The sequenced sample was blood, either unsorted or a sorted T cell fraction (not recorded which). CDR3 DNA sequence: TGTGCCAGCAGCATCGTCCGCCCTCCCTGGAATGAGCAGTTCTTC. Translated: CASSIVRPPWNEQFF.